This T cell receptor beta chain was retrieved from a study of cytomegalovirus exposure and HLA in healthy donors. Germline-derived CDR1 and CDR2 are SGHDT and YYEEEE. CDR3 length: 15 residues. Trimming cost V 1 base and J 3 bases; bases outside gene matches: 2. Notes on this clone: Distinct nucleotide sequences in the sample also encode this CDR3.

The protocol was immunoSEQ multiplex PCR, while the TCRdb copy is restricted to in-frame clones and leaves out a portion. In the table there are about 65,000 clones, 92% of which are singletons. Sequenced: PBMCs. The chain couples TRBV5-6 to TRBJ2-1; TRBD1 matches 9 bases. The clonotype was recovered from a woman between 18 and 30 years old in good health and CMV-seronegative. CDR3 protein: CASSLWDRDYNEQFF. CDR3 nucleotides: TGTGCCAGCAGCTTGTGGGACAGGGACTACAATGAGCAGTTCTTC.